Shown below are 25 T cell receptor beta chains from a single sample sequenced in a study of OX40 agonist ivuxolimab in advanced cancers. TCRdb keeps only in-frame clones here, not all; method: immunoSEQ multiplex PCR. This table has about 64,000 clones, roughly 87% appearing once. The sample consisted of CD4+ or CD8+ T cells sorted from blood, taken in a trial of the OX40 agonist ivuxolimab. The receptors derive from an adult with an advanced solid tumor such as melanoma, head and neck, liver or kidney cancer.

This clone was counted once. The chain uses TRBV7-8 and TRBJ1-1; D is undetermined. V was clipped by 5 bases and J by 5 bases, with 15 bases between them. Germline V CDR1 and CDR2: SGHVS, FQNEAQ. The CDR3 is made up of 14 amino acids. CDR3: CASSRQRTNTEAFF. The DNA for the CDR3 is TGTGCCAGCAGCCGGCAAAGGACGAATACTGAAGCTTTCTTT.

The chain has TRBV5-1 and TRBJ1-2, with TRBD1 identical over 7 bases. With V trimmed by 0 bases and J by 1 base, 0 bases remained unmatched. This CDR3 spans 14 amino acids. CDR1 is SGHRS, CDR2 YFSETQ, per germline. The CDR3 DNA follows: TGCGCCAGCAGCTTGGGGGACAGTAACTATGGCTACACCTTC. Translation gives CASSLGDSNYGYTF.

The CDR3 reads CAWSHHAGGNQPQHF. The CDR3 nucleotides read TGTGCCTGGAGTCATCACGCAGGGGGCAATCAGCCCCAGCATTTT. The chain combines TRBV30 with TRBJ1-5; possibly TRBD1 for D (6 bases). The germline gives CDR1 GTSNPN, CDR2 SVGIG (reference sequence). V shed 2 bases and J shed 2 bases, with 13 bases lying between them. This CDR3 contains 15 residues.

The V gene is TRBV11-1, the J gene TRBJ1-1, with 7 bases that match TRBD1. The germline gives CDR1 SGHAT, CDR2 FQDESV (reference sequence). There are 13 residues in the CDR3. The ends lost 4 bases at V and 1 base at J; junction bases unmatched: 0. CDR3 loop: CASSWDRNTEAFF. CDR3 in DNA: TGTGCCAGCAGCTGGGACAGGAACACTGAAGCTTTCTTT.

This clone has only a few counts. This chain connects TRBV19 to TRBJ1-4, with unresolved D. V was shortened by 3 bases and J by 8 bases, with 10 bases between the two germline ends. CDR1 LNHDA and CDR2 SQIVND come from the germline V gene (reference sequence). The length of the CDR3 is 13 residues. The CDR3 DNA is TGTGCCAGTAGTATTAACAGTTGGGAAAAACTGTTTTTT. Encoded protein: CASSINSWEKLFF.

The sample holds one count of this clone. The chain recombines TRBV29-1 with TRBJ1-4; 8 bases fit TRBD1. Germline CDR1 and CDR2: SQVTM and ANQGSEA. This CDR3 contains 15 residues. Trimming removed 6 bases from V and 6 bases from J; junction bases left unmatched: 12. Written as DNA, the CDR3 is TGCAGCGTCGCGACCGCCGGGACAGGAGATGAAAAACTGTTTTTT. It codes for CSVATAGTGDEKLFF.

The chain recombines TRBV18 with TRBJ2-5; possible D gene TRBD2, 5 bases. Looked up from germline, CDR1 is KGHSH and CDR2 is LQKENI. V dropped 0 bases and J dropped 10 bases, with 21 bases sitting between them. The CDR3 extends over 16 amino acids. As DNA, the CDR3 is TGTGCCAGCTCACCACCGTTAATGGGAGAACGAATCGTCCAGTACTTC. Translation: CASSPPLMGERIVQYF.

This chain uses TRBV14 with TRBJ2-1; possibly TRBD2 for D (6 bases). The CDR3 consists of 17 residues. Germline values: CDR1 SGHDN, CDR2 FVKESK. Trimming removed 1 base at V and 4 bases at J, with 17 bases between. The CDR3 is CASSQGTSGWGYNEQFF. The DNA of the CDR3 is TGTGCCAGCAGCCAAGGTACAAGCGGGTGGGGATACAATGAGCAGTTCTTC.

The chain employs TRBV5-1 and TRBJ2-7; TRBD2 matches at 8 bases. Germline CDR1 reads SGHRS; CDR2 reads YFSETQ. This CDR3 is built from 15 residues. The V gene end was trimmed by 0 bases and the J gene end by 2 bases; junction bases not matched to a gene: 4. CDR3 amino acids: CASSLGLATTYEQYF. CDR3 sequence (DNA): TGCGCCAGCAGCTTGGGACTAGCGACCACCTACGAGCAGTACTTC.

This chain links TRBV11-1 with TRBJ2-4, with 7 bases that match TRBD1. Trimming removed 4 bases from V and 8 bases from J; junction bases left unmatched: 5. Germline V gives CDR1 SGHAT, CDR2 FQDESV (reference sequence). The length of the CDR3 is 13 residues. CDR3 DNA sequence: TGTGCCAGCAGCTATGGGACAGAGGACATTCAGTACTTC. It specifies CASSYGTEDIQYF.

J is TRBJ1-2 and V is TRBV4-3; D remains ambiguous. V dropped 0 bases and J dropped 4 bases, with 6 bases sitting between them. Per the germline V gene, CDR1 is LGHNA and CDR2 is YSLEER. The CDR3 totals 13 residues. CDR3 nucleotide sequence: TGCGCCAGCAGCCAAGATCGCCGCTATGGCTACACCTTC. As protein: CASSQDRRYGYTF.

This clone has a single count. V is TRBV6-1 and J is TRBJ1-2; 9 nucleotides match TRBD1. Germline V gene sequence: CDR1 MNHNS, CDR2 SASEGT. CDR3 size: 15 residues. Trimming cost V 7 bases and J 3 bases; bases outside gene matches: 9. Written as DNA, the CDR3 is TGTGCCAGCAATCCCGGACAGGGGATCTACTATGGCTACACCTTC. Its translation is CASNPGQGIYYGYTF.

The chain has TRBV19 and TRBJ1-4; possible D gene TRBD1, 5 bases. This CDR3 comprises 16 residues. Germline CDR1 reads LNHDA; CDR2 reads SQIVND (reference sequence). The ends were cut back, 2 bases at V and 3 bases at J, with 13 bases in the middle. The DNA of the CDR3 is TGTGCCAGTAGTATACGCCCGGTGGGGGCTAATGAAAAACTGTTTTTT. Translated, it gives CASSIRPVGANEKLFF.

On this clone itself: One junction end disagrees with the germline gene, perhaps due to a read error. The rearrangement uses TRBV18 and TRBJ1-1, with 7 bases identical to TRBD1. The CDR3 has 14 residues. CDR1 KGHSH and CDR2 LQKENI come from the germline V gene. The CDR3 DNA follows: TGTGCCAGCTCGCCACAGGGGCTGAACACTGAAGCTTTCTTT. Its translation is CASSPQGLNTEAFF. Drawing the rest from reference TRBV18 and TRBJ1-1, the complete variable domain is NAGVMQNPRHLVRRRGQEARLRCSPMKGHSHVYWYRQLPEEGLKFMVYLQKENIIDESGMPKERFSAEFPKEGPSILRIQQVVRGDSAAYFCASSPQGLNTEAFFGQGTRLTVV.

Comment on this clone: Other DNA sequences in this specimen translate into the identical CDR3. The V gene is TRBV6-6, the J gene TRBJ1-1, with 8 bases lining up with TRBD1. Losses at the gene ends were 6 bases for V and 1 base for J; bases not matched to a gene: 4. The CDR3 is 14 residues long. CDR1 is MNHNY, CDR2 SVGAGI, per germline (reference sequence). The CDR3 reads CASSPQGGNTEAFF. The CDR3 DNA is TGTGCCAGCAGCCCACAGGGGGGGAACACTGAAGCTTTCTTT.

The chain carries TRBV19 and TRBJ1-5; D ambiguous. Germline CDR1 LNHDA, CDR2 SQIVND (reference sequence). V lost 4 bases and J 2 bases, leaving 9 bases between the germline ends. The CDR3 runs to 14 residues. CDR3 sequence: CASSRVVGNQPQHF. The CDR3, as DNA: TGTGCCAGTAGTAGAGTTGTAGGCAATCAGCCCCAGCATTTT.

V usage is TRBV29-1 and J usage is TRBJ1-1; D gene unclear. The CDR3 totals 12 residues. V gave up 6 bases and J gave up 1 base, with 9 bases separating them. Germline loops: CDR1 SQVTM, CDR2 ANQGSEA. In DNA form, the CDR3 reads TGCAGCGTGTCTGTACAGAACACTGAAGCTTTCTTT. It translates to CSVSVQNTEAFF.

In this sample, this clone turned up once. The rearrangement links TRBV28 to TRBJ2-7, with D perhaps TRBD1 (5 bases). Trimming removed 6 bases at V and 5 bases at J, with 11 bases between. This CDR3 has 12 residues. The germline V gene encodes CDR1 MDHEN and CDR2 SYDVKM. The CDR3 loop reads CASRGQGHEQYF. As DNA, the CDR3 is TGTGCCAGCAGAGGGCAGGGTCACGAGCAGTACTTC.

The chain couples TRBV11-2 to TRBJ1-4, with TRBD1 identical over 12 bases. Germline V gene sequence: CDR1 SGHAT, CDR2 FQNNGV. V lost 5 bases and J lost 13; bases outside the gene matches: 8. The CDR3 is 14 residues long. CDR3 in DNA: TGTGCCAGCAGCCTCGGGACAGGGGGCGAAGCACTGTTTTTT. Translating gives CASSLGTGGEALFF. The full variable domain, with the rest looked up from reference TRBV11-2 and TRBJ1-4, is EAGVAQSPRYKIIEKRQSVAFWCNPISGHATLYWYQQILGQGPKLLIQFQNNGVVDDSQLPKDRFSAERLKGVDSTLKIQPAKLEDSAVYLCASSLGTGGEALFFGSGTQLSVL.

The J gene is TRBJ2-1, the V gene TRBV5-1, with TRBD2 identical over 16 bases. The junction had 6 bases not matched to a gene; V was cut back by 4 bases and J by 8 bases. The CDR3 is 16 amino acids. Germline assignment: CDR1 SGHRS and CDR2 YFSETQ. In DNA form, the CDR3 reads TGCGCCAGCAGCATGGGGACTAGCGGGAGGGCCCATGAGCAGTTCTTC. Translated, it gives CASSMGTSGRAHEQFF.

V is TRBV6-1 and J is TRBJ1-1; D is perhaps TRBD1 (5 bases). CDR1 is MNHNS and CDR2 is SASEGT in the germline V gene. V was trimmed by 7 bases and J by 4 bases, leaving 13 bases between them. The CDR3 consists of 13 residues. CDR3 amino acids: CASTLTAPTEAFF. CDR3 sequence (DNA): TGTGCCAGCACGCTGACAGCTCCCACTGAAGCTTTCTTT.

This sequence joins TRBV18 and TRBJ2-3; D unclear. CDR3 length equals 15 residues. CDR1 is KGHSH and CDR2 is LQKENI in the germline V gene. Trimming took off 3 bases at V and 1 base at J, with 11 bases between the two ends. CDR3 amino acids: CASSPLDTGTDTQYF. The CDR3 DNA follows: TGTGCCAGCTCACCTCTAGACACGGGCACAGATACGCAGTATTTT.

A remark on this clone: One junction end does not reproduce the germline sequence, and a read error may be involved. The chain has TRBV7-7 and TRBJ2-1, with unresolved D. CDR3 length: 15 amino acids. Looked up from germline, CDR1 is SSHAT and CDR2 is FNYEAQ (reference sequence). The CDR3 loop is CASSLAAAPYNEQFF. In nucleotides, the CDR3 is TGTGCTAGCAGCTTAGCTGCGGCGCCCTACAATGAGCAGTTCTTC.

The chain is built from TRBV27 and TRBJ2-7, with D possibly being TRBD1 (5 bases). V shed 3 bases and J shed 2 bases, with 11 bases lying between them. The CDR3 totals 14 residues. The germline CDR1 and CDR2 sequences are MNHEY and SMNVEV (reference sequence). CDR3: CASSFTGPTYEQYF. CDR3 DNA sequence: TGTGCCAGCAGTTTTACAGGCCCTACCTACGAGCAGTACTTC.

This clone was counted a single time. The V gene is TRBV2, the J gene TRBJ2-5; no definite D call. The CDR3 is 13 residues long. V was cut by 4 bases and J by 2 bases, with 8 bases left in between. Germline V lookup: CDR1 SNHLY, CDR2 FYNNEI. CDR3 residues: CASSVTGQETQYF. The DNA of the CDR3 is TGTGCCAGCAGTGTTACCGGGCAAGAGACCCAGTACTTC. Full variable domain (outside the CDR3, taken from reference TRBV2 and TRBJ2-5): EPEVTQTPSHQVTQMGQEVILRCVPISNHLYFYWYRQILGQKVEFLVSFYNNEISEKSEIFDDQFSVERPDGSNFTLKIRSTKLEDSAMYFCASSVTGQETQYFGPGTRLLVL.